This T cell receptor beta chain was recovered during a study of shared clonotypes between healthy human individuals. Findings of the study overall: Sampling included only blood; tissue repertoires likely differ.

CDR3 size: 12 residues. Germline V CDR1 and CDR2: MNHEY, SVGAGI. With 8 bases removed from V and 8 bases from J, the gap between germline ends came to 13 bases. TCRdb's table, derived via immunoSEQ multiplex PCR, lists solely in-frame clones and lacks some. The data show around 2,000,000 clones, more than 85% seen once. For this clone: Its matching antigen is unknown.

Naivety among CD8 cells was defined by CD45RO negativity and positive CCR7 selection, thereby excluding terminally differentiated effector memory CD45RA+ cells. Source material: naive CD8+ T cells from PBMCs. This TCR came from a man aged 18-30 years in good health. Some clones in this sample may be carry-over from other donors' samples. The chain joins TRBV6-5 to TRBJ2-1; D call uncertain. CDR3 sequence: CASQSHGHEQFF. CDR3 bases: TGTGCCAGCCAATCTCACGGTCATGAGCAGTTCTTC.